The 4 T cell receptor beta chains listed next were all sequenced from one sample in a study of shared clonotypes between healthy human individuals. The data were produced by immunoSEQ multiplex PCR, yet TCRdb's version contains in-frame clones alone and is incomplete. The sample shows roughly 890,000 clones, around 93% of them seen only once. Only CD45RO-negative cells positively selected for CCR7 counted as naive CD8 cells, so terminally differentiated effector memory CD45RA+ cells were excluded. The sequenced material came from naive CD8+ T cells sorted from blood. The source of these receptors is a man aged 30 to 39 in good health.

The gene calls are TRBV5-5 and TRBJ2-5, with D possibly being TRBD1 (6 bases). Per germline, CDR1 SGHKS and CDR2 YYEKEE (reference sequence). There are 16 residues in the CDR3. Trimming left V 4 bases short and J 4 bases short, with 20 bases between. The CDR3 DNA sequence: TGTGCCAGCAGCCTGCGAAACAGGGTCGGAGGAGAGACCCAGTACTTC. Its translation is CASSLRNRVGGETQYF.

The chain employs TRBV9 and TRBJ2-6, with D possibly TRBD2 on 6 matching bases. The germline gives CDR1 SGDLS, CDR2 YYNGEE. The V end lost 0 bases, the J end lost 0 bases, and 10 bases lay between the germline ends. This CDR3 is 17 amino acids long. The CDR3 spells CASSVDGSPSGANVLTF. The CDR3 region has the DNA TGTGCCAGCAGCGTAGACGGGAGCCCCTCTGGGGCCAACGTCCTGACTTTC.

V and J are TRBV6-1 and TRBJ2-3; D unresolved. Germline V CDR1 and CDR2: MNHNS, SASEGT. V was trimmed by 11 bases and J by 4 bases, leaving 16 bases between them. The CDR3 is 13 residues long. The CDR3 DNA reads TGTGCCTCCTGTGCTTATGTATCAGATACGCAGTATTTT. This codes for CASCAYVSDTQYF.

The chain joins TRBV27 to TRBJ2-7; 10 bases match TRBD1. Germline lookup yields CDR1 MNHEY and CDR2 SMNVEV (reference sequence). CDR3 length: 14 residues. The V segment lost 3 bases and the J segment 6 bases; nucleotides outside the gene matches: 5. The CDR3 here is CASSFGTGASEQYF. CDR3 DNA: TGTGCCAGCAGTTTCGGGACAGGGGCCTCCGAGCAGTACTTC.